This T cell receptor beta chain comes out of a study of T cells after yellow fever vaccination. The CDR3 spans 13 residues. Germline V gene sequence: CDR1 LGHDT, CDR2 YNNKEL (reference sequence). Between the trimmed V and J ends, which lost 0 bases and 9 bases, there was a span of 9 bases. By 5'RACE template switching, TCR cDNA was produced, with a universal primer site and UMIs added in the process. Each CDR3 protein is one row after TCRdb ran MiXCR on the 5' RACE reads. The sample yields roughly 28,000 distinct CDR3 sequences, 4% to 5% seen once. Study-wide results and caveats: The secondary response showed a weaker magnitude and a faster peak, day 5 versus 15.

The chain is built from TRBV3-1 and TRBJ2-1; D is unresolved. The TCR sequence derives from a man between 18 and 35 years old who received the YFV17D yellow fever vaccine. Here the sequenced sample was PBMCs, either bulk or a sorted T-cell subset (CD4+, CD8+, memory, or dextramer-sorted; not recorded which), taken on the day of the yellow fever booster vaccination. CDR3 sequence reads: CASSQDTRTEQFF. As DNA, the CDR3 is TGTGCCAGCAGCCAAGATACACGGACTGAGCAGTTCTTC.